These 6 T cell receptor beta chains came from one sample sequenced in a study of blood T cell repertoires in COVID-19 (dated by TCRdb to 2018 to 2021). Receptors were amplified or captured by the immunoSEQ multiplex PCR assay. The immuneACCESS repertoire file appears here via TCRdb, limited to in-frame rearrangements. These files lack a portion of the clones; in checked studies, under half of the deficit traces to unresolved V genes, and the cause of the others is not known. Present in this sample are 150,000 to 200,000 clones, around nine tenths of which were seen just once. In total, the top ten clones hold 15% to 20% of the sample. Input material: peripheral blood. These receptors all stem from a man aged 55 to 70 with active or convalescent COVID-19.

This clone was seen just once. This chain uses TRBV27 with TRBJ1-2; D is perhaps TRBD1 (6 bases). The CDR3 totals 14 residues. Trimming took 9 bases from V and 0 from J, leaving 14 bases between them. Germline V gene sequence: CDR1 MNHEY, CDR2 SMNVEV (reference sequence). The CDR3 loop is CASGGRAPNYGYTF. CDR3 DNA sequence: TGTGCCAGTGGGGGCAGGGCCCCTAACTATGGCTACACCTTC.

This chain links TRBV9 with TRBJ1-2; D gene unclear. The length of the CDR3 is 15 residues. CDR1 is SGDLS and CDR2 is YYNGEE in the germline V gene. V lost 0 bases, J lost 1 base, and 10 bases lay in between. The CDR3 nucleotides read TGTGCCAGCAGCGTAGGAGGCCGAGATAACTATGGCTACACCTTC. Protein sequence: CASSVGGRDNYGYTF.

The chain recombines TRBV10-3 with TRBJ1-1; D is undetermined. This CDR3 comprises 13 residues. The germline V and J ends were trimmed by 4 bases and 1 base, with 7 bases remaining between them. CDR1 and CDR2 (germline): ENHRY, SYGVKD. The CDR3 coding sequence is TGTGCCATCAGTGGACATCCGAACACTGAAGCTTTCTTT. Translation gives CAISGHPNTEAFF.

The V gene is TRBV7-9, the J gene TRBJ1-6; weak D call: TRBD1 (6 bases). Trimming cost V 5 bases and J 8 bases, with 22 bases left between them. The CDR3 is 17 residues long. CDR1 and CDR2 (germline): SEHNR, FQNEAQ (reference sequence). DNA for the CDR3: TGTGCCAGCAGCCAAGCGGAGGTCAGGGGAAGGGATTCACCCCTCCACTTT. Its translation is CASSQAEVRGRDSPLHF.

Here the CDR3 DNA reads TGTGCCAGCAGCGCCCTCCCGGTCCGGGGGCCCCAGCATTTT. Translation: CASSALPVRGPQHF. The chain links TRBV9 to TRBJ1-5; no firm D call. The CDR3 contains 14 residues. Trimming stripped 3 bases from V and 9 bases from J, with 16 bases between. CDR1 is SGDLS and CDR2 is YYNGEE in the germline V gene. Based on the CDR3 plus reference TRBV9 and TRBJ1-5, the full variable domain is DSGVTQTPKHLITATGQRVTLRCSPRSGDLSVYWYQQSLDQGLQFLIQYYNGEERAKGNILERFSAQQFPDLHSELNLSSLELGDSALYFCASSALPVRGPQHFGDGTRLSIL.

This rearrangement joins TRBV7-2 to TRBJ1-1; 9 bases agree with TRBD1. Losses at the gene ends were 4 bases for V and 1 base for J; bases not matched to a gene: 7. CDR3 length: 16 residues. Germline CDR1 and CDR2: SGHTA and FQGNSA. The CDR3 protein is CASSSTSGQGNTEAFF. In nucleotides, the CDR3 is TGTGCCAGCAGCTCCACCTCGGGACAGGGGAACACTGAAGCTTTCTTT.